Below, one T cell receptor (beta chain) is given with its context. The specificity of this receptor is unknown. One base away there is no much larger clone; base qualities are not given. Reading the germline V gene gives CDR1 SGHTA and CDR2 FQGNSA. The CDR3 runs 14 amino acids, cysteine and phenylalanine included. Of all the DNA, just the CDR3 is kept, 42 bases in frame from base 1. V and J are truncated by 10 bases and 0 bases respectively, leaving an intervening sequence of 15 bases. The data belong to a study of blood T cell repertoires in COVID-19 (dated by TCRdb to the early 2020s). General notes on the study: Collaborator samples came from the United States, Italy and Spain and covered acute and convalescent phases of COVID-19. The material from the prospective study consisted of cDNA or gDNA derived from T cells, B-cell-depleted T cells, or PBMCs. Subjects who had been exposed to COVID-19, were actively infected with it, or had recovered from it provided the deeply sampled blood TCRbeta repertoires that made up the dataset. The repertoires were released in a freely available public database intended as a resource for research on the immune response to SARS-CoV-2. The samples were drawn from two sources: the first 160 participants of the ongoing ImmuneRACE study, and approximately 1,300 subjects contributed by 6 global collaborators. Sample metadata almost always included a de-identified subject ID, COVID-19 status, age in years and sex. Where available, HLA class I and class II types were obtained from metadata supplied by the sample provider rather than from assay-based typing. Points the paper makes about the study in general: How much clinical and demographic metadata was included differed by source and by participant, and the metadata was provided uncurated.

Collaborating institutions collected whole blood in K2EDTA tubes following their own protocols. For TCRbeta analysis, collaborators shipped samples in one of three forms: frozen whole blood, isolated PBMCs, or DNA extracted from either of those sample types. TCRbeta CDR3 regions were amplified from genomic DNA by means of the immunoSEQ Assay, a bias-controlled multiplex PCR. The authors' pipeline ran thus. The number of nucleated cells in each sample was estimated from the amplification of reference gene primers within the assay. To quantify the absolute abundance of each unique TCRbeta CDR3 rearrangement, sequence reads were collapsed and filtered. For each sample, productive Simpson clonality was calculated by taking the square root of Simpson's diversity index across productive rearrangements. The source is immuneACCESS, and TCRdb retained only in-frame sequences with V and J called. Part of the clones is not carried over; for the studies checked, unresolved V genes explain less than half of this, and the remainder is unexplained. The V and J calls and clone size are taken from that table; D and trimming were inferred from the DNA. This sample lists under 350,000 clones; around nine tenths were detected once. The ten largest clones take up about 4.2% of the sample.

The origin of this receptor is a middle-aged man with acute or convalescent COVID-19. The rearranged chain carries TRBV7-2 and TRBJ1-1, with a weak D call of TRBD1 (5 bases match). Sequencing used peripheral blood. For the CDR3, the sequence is CATSQARLNTEAFF. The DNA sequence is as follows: TGTGCCACCTCACAGGCGAGGTTGAACACTGAAGCTTTCTTT.